This paragraph reports one TCR beta chain. A junction boundary mismatches the germline segment, possibly from a read error. The sort gate was single viable CD3+CD4+CD8-CD45RO+ cells for memory CD4+ T cells. Donors' CMV status reflects serum IgG against pp150, pp28, p38, p52. The data belong to a study of memory CD4+ T cells and cytomegalovirus serostatus. Looked up from germline, CDR1 is SEHNR and CDR2 is FQNEAQ (reference sequence). This CDR3 is built from 15 residues. Measured with immunoSEQ multiplex PCR; TCRdb has only the in-frame clones, and not every one. The data hold under 40,000 clones, with roughly 85% observed a single time.

This TCR was recovered from an adult in good health and CMV-seropositive. Material for sequencing was memory CD4+ T cells from blood. V is TRBV7-9 and J is TRBJ1-4; 7 nucleotides match TRBD1. The CDR3 region is CASSRERGLNEKLFF. CDR3 DNA sequence: TGCGCCAGCAGCCGCGAGAGGGGGCTTAATGAAAAACTGTTTTTT. Full variable domain (remainder filled in from reference TRBV7-9 and TRBJ1-4): DTGVSQNPRHKITKRGQNVTFRCDPISEHNRLYWYRQTLGQGPEFLTYFQNEAQLEKSRLLSDRFSAERPKGSFSTLEIQRTEQGDSAMYLCASSRERGLNEKLFFGSGTQLSVL.